The 23 T cell receptor beta chains reported below all come from one sample, sequenced in a study of vaccination and CD4 T cells after COVID-19. Documented treatment: 10-day PBMC culture with coronavirus spike peptide pools or control peptides (ViraFEST assay). No antigens are known for them. The assay that was used to sequence DNA from cultured CD4+ T cells was the Oncomine TCR Beta short-read assay. TCRdb independently ran MiXCR on the PCR reads; one entry per CDR3 protein. The table records some 3,400 distinct CDR3 sequences, 80% of them present only once. Material: CD4+ T cells from blood, cultured in vitro. These receptors originate from a human donor who had recovered from COVID-19.

This clonotype was recorded once. Compared with germline, one end of the junction differs, possibly owing to a read error. CDR3 region: CASSLGQTNAEAFF. CDR3 nucleotide sequence: TGTGCCAGCAGCTTGGGGCAGACGAACGCTGAAGCTTTCTTT. This rearrangement joins TRBV5-5 to TRBJ1-1; D ambiguous. This CDR3 has 14 amino acids. Germline-derived CDR1 and CDR2 are SGHKS and YYEKEE (reference sequence).

This clonotype turned up a few times. Here the CDR3 DNA reads TGTGCCAGCAGCGAAAGACAGGGGGCGAACGGCTACACCTTC. Residues: CASSERQGANGYTF. The chain couples TRBV2 to TRBJ1-2; 10 bases agree with TRBD1. Trimming cost V 6 bases and J 8 bases; bases outside gene matches: 9. This CDR3 comprises 14 residues. Per germline, CDR1 SNHLY and CDR2 FYNNEI. The full variable domain, in which reference TRBV2 and TRBJ1-2 provide the parts outside the CDR3, is EPEVTQTPSHQVTQMGQEVILRCVPISNHLYFYWYRQILGQKVEFLVSFYNNEISEKSEIFDDQFSVERPDGSNFTLKIRSTKLEDSAMYFCASSERQGANGYTFGSGTRLTVV.

The J gene is TRBJ1-4, the V gene TRBV15; D gene unclear. The CDR3 is made up of 12 amino acids. Germline assignment: CDR1 LNHNV and CDR2 YYDKDF (reference sequence). Trimming cost V 3 bases and J 6 bases, with 5 bases left between them. CDR3 sequence (DNA): TGTGCCACCAGCAGCCTCCATGAAAAACTGTTTTTT. Amino acids: CATSSLHEKLFF. The whole variable domain, filled in from reference TRBV15 and TRBJ1-4, reads DAMVIQNPRYQVTQFGKPVTLSCSQTLNHNVMYWYQQKSSQAPKLLFHYYDKDFNNEADTPDNFQSRRPNTSFCFLDIRSPGLGDTAMYLCATSSLHEKLFFGSGTQLSVL.

The V gene is TRBV5-4, the J gene TRBJ1-2; possibly TRBD1 for D (6 bases). In germline, CDR1 is SGHNT, CDR2 YYREEE (reference sequence). With 0 bases removed from V and 6 bases from J, the gap between germline ends came to 18 bases. This CDR3 spans 16 amino acids. CDR3 in DNA: TGTGCCAGCAGCTTGGCCCTATTAAGGGGGGCGAATGGCTACACCTTC. It encodes CASSLALLRGANGYTF.

This clonotype came up once. This chain links TRBV6-5 with TRBJ2-1, with D perhaps TRBD1 or TRBD2 (5 bases each). Germline lookup yields CDR1 MNHEY and CDR2 SVGAGI. The CDR3 is 11 residues long. Trimming cost V 4 bases and J 7 bases, with 5 bases left between them. The CDR3 DNA reads TGTGCCAGCAGTTGGGGGAATGAGCAGTTCTTC. It encodes CASSWGNEQFF.

The V call is TRBV11-2, the J call TRBJ2-1; 10 nucleotides agree with TRBD1. The CDR3 has 15 amino acids. Trimming cost V 3 bases and J 6 bases; bases outside gene matches: 5. Germline V gene data show CDR1 as SGHAT and CDR2 as FQNNGV. Written as DNA, the CDR3 is TGTGCCAGCAGCTTTTCCGGACAGGGGGGCAATGAGCAGTTCTTC. Translated: CASSFSGQGGNEQFF.

The V gene is TRBV6-5, the J gene TRBJ1-3; D may be TRBD1 (5 bases). The V end was cut by 4 bases, the J end by 4 bases, with 17 bases between. From germline, CDR1 is MNHEY and CDR2 SVGAGI. CDR3 length: 16 amino acids. The CDR3: CASSFRGEGLGNTIYF. The CDR3 nucleotides read TGTGCCAGCAGTTTTAGGGGCGAGGGACTCGGAAACACCATATATTTT.

This chain joins TRBV20-1 and TRBJ2-6; the match to TRBD2 covers 7 bases. The trim removed 3 bases at V and 0 bases at J, leaving 5 bases unmatched. The CDR3 runs 16 residues. Germline assignment: CDR1 DFQATT and CDR2 SNEGSKA (reference sequence). The CDR3 reads CSASTAGYSGANVLTF. DNA for the CDR3: TGCAGTGCTAGCACAGCGGGGTACTCTGGGGCCAACGTCCTGACTTTC.

The chain uses TRBV21-1 and TRBJ1-1; the table gives TRBD1 as D, unverified against the DNA. TRBV21-1 is tagged as a pseudogene. This CDR3 spans 16 amino acids. In DNA form, the CDR3 reads TGTGCCAGCCGAGGGACAGGGGGTTTCCTGAACACTGAAGCTTTCTTT. This sequence encodes CASRGTGGFLNTEAFF.

V is TRBV30 and J is TRBJ1-6, with TRBD1 matching 7 bases. V was pared by 0 bases and J by 9 bases, with 5 bases of the junction left unmatched. CDR3 size: 14 residues. Germline assignment: CDR1 GTSNPN and CDR2 SVGIG (reference sequence). The CDR3 nucleotides are TGTGCCTGGAGTGTCGACAGGGAATTTTCACCCCTCCACTTT. This gives the protein CAWSVDREFSPLHF.

The V gene is TRBV30, the J gene TRBJ1-1; D uncertain. This CDR3 region has 16 residues. Germline loops: CDR1 GTSNPN, CDR2 SVGIG (reference sequence). With 3 bases removed from V and 7 bases from J, the gap between germline ends came to 24 bases. CDR3 coding DNA: TGTGCCTGGAGGGCCAAGAAGACTTTCAGGAGTGGTGAAGCTTTCTTT. Translating gives CAWRAKKTFRSGEAFF.

This rearrangement joins TRBV20-1 to TRBJ1-3; the D is unclear. Per the germline V gene, CDR1 is DFQATT and CDR2 is SNEGSKA (reference sequence). Trimming removed 3 bases from V and 4 bases from J, with 19 bases in between. This CDR3 has 16 amino acids. The CDR3: CSARSPSWGEGNTIYF. The CDR3 DNA is TGCAGTGCTAGGTCCCCCTCTTGGGGAGAAGGAAACACCATATATTTT.

The chain combines TRBV10-3 with TRBJ1-2; unclear D gene. The CDR3 runs to 14 residues. The V gene lost 3 bases and the J gene lost 4 bases, with 12 bases spanning the gap. Germline lookup yields CDR1 ENHRY and CDR2 SYGVKD. CDR3 amino acids: CAISENAVSYGYTF. DNA of the CDR3: TGTGCCATCAGTGAAAATGCAGTAAGCTATGGCTACACCTTC.

For this clonotype: The junction departs from germline at one end; a sequencing error may be responsible. This rearrangement joins TRBV27 to TRBJ2-7; tentatively, D is TRBD1 (6 bases). The CDR3 is 14 amino acids. From germline, CDR1 is MNHEY and CDR2 SMNVEV (reference sequence). In DNA, the CDR3 is TGTGCCAGCCGGACAGCCTATGCCTCCTACGGGCAGTACTTC. Amino acid sequence: CASRTAYASYGQYF.

The V call is TRBV19, the J call TRBJ1-2, with a weak D call TRBD1 (5 bases). V was cut by 9 bases and J by 2 bases, with 19 bases left in between. The germline V gene encodes CDR1 LNHDA and CDR2 SQIVND (reference sequence). The CDR3 covers 15 residues. The CDR3 loop reads CASLSLRGGNYGYTF. As DNA, the CDR3 is TGTGCCAGCCTGTCACTAAGGGGAGGGAACTATGGCTACACCTTC.

This chain joins TRBV12-3 or TRBV12-4 and TRBJ2-7; D is uncertain. Between the trimmed V and J ends, which lost 3 bases and 2 bases, there was a span of 8 bases. CDR3 length equals 13 residues. CDR3 sequence reads: CASSLSVTYEQYF. The CDR3 DNA reads TGTGCCAGCAGTTTGTCAGTCACCTACGAGCAGTACTTC.

The chain combines TRBV20-1 with TRBJ1-1; 8 nucleotides line up with TRBD1. Losses at the gene ends were 5 bases for V and 6 bases for J; bases not matched to a gene: 5. CDR1 DFQATT and CDR2 SNEGSKA come from the germline V gene (reference sequence). CDR3 length: 12 residues. Here the CDR3 reads CSASDRAPEAFF. DNA for the CDR3: TGCAGTGCTTCGGACAGGGCCCCTGAAGCTTTCTTT.

V gene TRBV6-5 combines with J gene TRBJ1-5; D gene ambiguous. The CDR3 consists of 12 residues. The germline V and J ends were trimmed by 0 bases and 6 bases, with 3 bases remaining between them. CDR1 MNHEY and CDR2 SVGAGI come from the germline V gene. The CDR3 DNA sequence: TGTGCCAGCAGTTACTCGGGTCAGCCCCAGCATTTT. Translation gives CASSYSGQPQHF.

The chain is built from TRBV19 and TRBJ1-1; 8 bases are a match to TRBD1. Germline V lookup: CDR1 LNHDA, CDR2 SQIVND (reference sequence). The CDR3 spans 13 residues. V lost 5 bases to trimming and J lost 1 base; unmatched junction nucleotides: 0. CDR3 DNA sequence: TGTGCCAGTAGTCAGGGGGCGAACACTGAAGCTTTCTTT. It yields the protein CASSQGANTEAFF.

This clonotype was recorded once. The V gene is TRBV28, the J gene TRBJ1-1, with D uncertain. The length of the CDR3 is 16 residues. Looked up from germline, CDR1 is MDHEN and CDR2 is SYDVKM. V lost 3 bases, J lost 0 bases, and 14 bases lay in between. The DNA for the CDR3 is TGTGCCAGCAGTTTTTACGTCGGTCGAATGAACACTGAAGCTTTCTTT. Encoded protein: CASSFYVGRMNTEAFF. Full variable domain (outside the CDR3, taken from reference TRBV28 and TRBJ1-1): DVKVTQSSRYLVKRTGEKVFLECVQDMDHENMFWYRQDPGLGLRLIYFSYDVKMKEKGDIPEGYSVSREKKERFSLILESASTNQTSMYLCASSFYVGRMNTEAFFGQGTRLTVV.

The V call is TRBV12-3 or TRBV12-4, the J call TRBJ2-2, with a possible D match to TRBD1 (6 bases). Trimming left V 6 bases short and J 6 bases short, with 8 bases between. This CDR3 is built from 12 residues. The CDR3 loop reads CASSYRAGELFF. CDR3 coding DNA: TGTGCCAGCAGCTACAGGGCCGGGGAGCTGTTTTTT.

CDR3 nucleotide sequence: TGTGCCAGCAGTGAATGGGACAACTATGGCTACACCTTC. Encoded protein: CASSEWDNYGYTF. The chain carries TRBV6-1 and TRBJ1-2; weak D call: TRBD1 (5 bases). The CDR3 covers 13 residues. With 2 bases removed from V and 2 bases from J, the gap between germline ends came to 6 bases. Germline V gives CDR1 MNHNS, CDR2 SASEGT.

V usage is TRBV2 and J usage is TRBJ2-2; D perhaps matches TRBD2 (6 bases). V lost 6 bases to trimming and J lost 6 bases, with 32 bases between them. The V gene's germline CDR1 is SNHLY and CDR2 FYNNEI. This CDR3 has 20 amino acids. CDR3 amino acids: CASRPTGGPLGTYAPGELFF. Here the CDR3 DNA reads TGTGCCAGCAGGCCAACCGGAGGCCCCCTAGGGACTTATGCCCCCGGGGAGCTGTTTTTT.